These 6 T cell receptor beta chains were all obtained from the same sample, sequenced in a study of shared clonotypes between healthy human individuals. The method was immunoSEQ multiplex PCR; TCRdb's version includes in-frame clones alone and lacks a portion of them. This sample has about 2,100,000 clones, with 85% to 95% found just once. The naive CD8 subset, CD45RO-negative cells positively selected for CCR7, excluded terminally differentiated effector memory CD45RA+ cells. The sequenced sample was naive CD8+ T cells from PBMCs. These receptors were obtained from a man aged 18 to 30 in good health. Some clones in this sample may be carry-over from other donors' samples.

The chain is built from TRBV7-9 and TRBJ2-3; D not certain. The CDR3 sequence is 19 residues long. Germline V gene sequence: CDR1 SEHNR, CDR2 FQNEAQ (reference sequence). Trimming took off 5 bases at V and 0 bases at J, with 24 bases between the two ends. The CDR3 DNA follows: TGTGCCAGCAGCGCCCTGGGCGTCACCAGAAACCCTAGCACAGATACGCAGTATTTT. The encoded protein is CASSALGVTRNPSTDTQYF.

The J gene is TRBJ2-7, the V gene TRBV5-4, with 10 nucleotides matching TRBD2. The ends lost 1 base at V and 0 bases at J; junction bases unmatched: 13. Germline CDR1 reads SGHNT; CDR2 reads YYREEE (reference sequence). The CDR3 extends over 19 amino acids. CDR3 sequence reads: CASSLNRGETSGPSYEQYF. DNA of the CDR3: TGTGCCAGCAGCTTGAACAGGGGCGAGACTAGCGGGCCCTCCTACGAGCAGTACTTC.

CDR3 bases: TGTGCCAGCAGTTTCGGCCCCCACCGGTACTTC. Its translation is CASSFGPHRYF. This rearrangement joins TRBV28 to TRBJ2-7; D not certain. Trimming stripped 3 bases from V and 12 bases from J, with 12 bases between. CDR1 and CDR2 from the germline V gene are MDHEN and SYDVKM. CDR3 length: 11 amino acids.

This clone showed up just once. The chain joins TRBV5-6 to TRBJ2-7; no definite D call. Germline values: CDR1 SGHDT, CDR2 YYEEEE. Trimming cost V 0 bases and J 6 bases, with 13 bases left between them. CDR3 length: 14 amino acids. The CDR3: CASSLVGSSAEQYF. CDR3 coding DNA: TGTGCCAGCAGCTTGGTTGGCAGCTCTGCCGAGCAGTACTTC. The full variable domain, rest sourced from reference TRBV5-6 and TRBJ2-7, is DAGVTQSPTHLIKTRGQQVTLRCSPKSGHDTVSWYQQALGQGPQFIFQYYEEEERQRGNFPDRFSGHQFPNYSSELNVNALLLGDSALYLCASSLVGSSAEQYFGPGTRLTVT.

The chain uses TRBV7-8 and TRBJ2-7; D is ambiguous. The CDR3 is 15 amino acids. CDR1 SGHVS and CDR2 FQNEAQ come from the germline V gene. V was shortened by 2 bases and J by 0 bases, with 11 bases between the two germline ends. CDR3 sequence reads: CASSLWATTSYEQYF. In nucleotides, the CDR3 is TGTGCCAGCAGCTTATGGGCCACAACCTCCTACGAGCAGTACTTC.

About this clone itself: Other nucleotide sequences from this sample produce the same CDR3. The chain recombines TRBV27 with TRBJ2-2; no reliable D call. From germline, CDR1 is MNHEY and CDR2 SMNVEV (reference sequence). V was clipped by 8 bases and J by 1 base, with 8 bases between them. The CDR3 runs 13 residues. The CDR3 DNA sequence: TGTGCCAGCTCTCTTGGGAACACCGGGGAGCTGTTTTTT. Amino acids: CASSLGNTGELFF.